Presented here are 5 T cell receptor beta chains from one specimen sequenced in a study of prognosis after radiotherapy for stage I lung cancer. It was by two-round multiplex PCR that TCR beta CDR3 was amplified from genomic DNA. Individual primers that were specific to each TRBV and TRBJ gene served in first-round PCR. One entry per CDR3 protein results from TCRdb running MiXCR on the multiplex PCR reads. The table shows 30,000 to 40,000 distinct CDR3 sequences, with approximately 25% occurring only once. The sequencing here drew on PBMCs, taken before or after stereotactic body radiation therapy (not recorded which). Receptor source: a donor over 45 with non-small cell lung cancer.

This clonotype was observed at least ten times. This chain uses TRBV28 with TRBJ1-5; D remains ambiguous. Germline V CDR1 and CDR2: MDHEN, SYDVKM. V shed 7 bases and J shed 4 bases, with 8 bases lying between them. The CDR3 consists of 12 residues. The CDR3 region is CASKDGNQPQHF. The CDR3 nucleotides are TGTGCCAGCAAGGACGGGAATCAGCCCCAGCATTTT. The whole variable domain, filled in from reference TRBV28 and TRBJ1-5, reads DVKVTQSSRYLVKRTGEKVFLECVQDMDHENMFWYRQDPGLGLRLIYFSYDVKMKEKGDIPEGYSVSREKKERFSLILESASTNQTSMYLCASKDGNQPQHFGDGTRLSIL.

The chain combines TRBV20-1 with TRBJ1-5; D gene uncertain. The CDR3 runs to 11 residues. CDR1 is DFQATT, CDR2 SNEGSKA, per germline (reference sequence). The CDR3: CSVRDSGPQHF. The CDR3 DNA reads as TGCAGCGTTAGAGATTCGGGACCCCAGCATTTT.

This clonotype was counted ten times or more. The chain carries TRBV6-1 and TRBJ1-3; TRBD1 aligns across 7 bases. The CDR3 is 16 residues long. The junction had 9 bases not matched to a gene; V was cut back by 7 bases and J by 0 bases. Germline V CDR1 and CDR2: MNHNS, SASEGT. The CDR3 loop reads CASTRQGLTSGNTIYF. The CDR3 DNA sequence: TGTGCCAGCACCCGACAGGGCCTTACCTCTGGAAACACCATATATTTT.

This clonotype was seen repeatedly, ten times or more. The V call is TRBV5-1, the J call TRBJ2-2; 8 bases map to TRBD1. The J segment lost 3 bases and the V segment lost 5 bases, leaving 12 bases of the junction unmatched. Germline V CDR1 and CDR2: SGHRS, YFSETQ. CDR3 length equals 17 residues. CDR3 region: CASSDIDRGGHTGELFF. The CDR3 region has the DNA TGCGCCAGCAGTGACATCGACAGGGGAGGCCACACCGGGGAGCTGTTTTTT.

At least ten counts were recorded for this clonotype. The gene calls are TRBV2 and TRBJ1-5, with a tentative D call TRBD1 (6 bases). There are 15 residues in the CDR3. Trimming left V 6 bases short and J 7 bases short, with 19 bases between. Germline V CDR1 and CDR2: SNHLY, FYNNEI. This CDR3 reads CASSARWGAGQPQHF. DNA for the CDR3: TGTGCCAGCAGCGCCAGGTGGGGGGCTGGGCAGCCCCAGCATTTT. The full variable domain, completed using reference TRBV2 and TRBJ1-5, is EPEVTQTPSHQVTQMGQEVILRCVPISNHLYFYWYRQILGQKVEFLVSFYNNEISEKSEIFDDQFSVERPDGSNFTLKIRSTKLEDSAMYFCASSARWGAGQPQHFGDGTRLSIL.